This T cell receptor (beta chain) originates from a study of T cell changes during pregnancy in multiple sclerosis. Data came from immunoSEQ multiplex PCR; TCRdb stores just in-frame clones and leaves some out. The table lists just under 20,000 clones, 86% of them singletons. Sequencing used CD8+ T cells from peripheral blood mononuclear cells, obtained in the third trimester of pregnancy. This TCR was recovered from a female donor in good health, enrolled as a control in a pregnancy study.

The CDR3 coding sequence is TGTGCCAGCAGCTGGGGGGACTCCGAGCAGTACTTC. Amino acids: CASSWGDSEQYF. The chain carries TRBV7-9 and TRBJ2-7; maybe TRBD2 (6 bases). The CDR3 has 12 residues. CDR1 and CDR2 from the germline V gene are SEHNR and FQNEAQ (reference sequence). V lost 4 bases, J lost 6 bases, and 10 bases lay in between.